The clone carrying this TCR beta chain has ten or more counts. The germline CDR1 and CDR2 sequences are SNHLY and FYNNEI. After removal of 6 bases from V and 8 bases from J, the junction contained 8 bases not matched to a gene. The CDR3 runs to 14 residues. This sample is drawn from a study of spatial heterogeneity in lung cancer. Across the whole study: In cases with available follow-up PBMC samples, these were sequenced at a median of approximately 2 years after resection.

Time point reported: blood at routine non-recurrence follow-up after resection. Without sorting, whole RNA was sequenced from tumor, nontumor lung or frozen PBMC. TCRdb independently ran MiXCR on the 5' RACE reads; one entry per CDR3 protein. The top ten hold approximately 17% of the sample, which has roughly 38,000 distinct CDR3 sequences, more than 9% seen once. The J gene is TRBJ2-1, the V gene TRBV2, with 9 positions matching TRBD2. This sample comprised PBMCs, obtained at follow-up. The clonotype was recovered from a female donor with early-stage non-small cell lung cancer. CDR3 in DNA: TGTGCCAGCAGGGAGGTTAGCGGGGGATATGAGCAGTTCTTC. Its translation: CASREVSGGYEQFF.